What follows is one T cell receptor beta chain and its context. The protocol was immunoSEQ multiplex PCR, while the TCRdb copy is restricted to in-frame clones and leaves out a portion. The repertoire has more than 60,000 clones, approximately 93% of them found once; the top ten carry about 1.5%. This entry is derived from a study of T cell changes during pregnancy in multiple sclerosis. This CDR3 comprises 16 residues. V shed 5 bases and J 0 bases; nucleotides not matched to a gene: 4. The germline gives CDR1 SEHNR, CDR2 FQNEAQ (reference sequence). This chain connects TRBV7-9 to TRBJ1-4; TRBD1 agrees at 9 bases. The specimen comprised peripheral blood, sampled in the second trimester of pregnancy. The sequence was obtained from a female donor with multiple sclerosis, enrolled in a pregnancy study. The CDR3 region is CASSGRTGATNEKLFF. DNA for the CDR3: TGTGCCAGCAGCGGGCGGACAGGGGCAACTAATGAAAAACTGTTTTTT.